The clone carrying this T cell receptor beta chain has only a few counts. Under the authors' procedure: Counts of nucleated cells, estimated from reference gene primer amplification, were obtained. Profiling relied on immunoSEQ multiplex PCR, and the TCRdb table lists in-frame clones only, not all of them. V and J calls and clone size follow that table, whereas D and trimming were derived from the DNA. The sample contains a few hundred thousand clones, roughly nine tenths of which appear only once. These data belong to a study of blood T cell repertoires in COVID-19. About the study: Sites in the United States, Italy and Spain provided acute and convalescent COVID-19 samples. T cells, B-cell-depleted T cells, or PBMCs supplied cDNA or gDNA.

The CDR3 consists of 15 residues. From germline, CDR1 is SGHNT and CDR2 YYREEE (reference sequence). With 0 bases removed from V and 3 bases from J, the gap between germline ends came to 9 bases. The rearrangement uses TRBV5-4 and TRBJ2-2, with D perhaps matching TRBD2 (5 bases). The sample consisted of peripheral blood. The TCR comes from a woman in her forties or fifties who had recovered from COVID-19. As DNA, the CDR3 is TGTGCCAGCAGCTTGGCGGGAAGGGACACCGGGGAGCTGTTTTTT. Residues: CASSLAGRDTGELFF. Drawing the rest from reference TRBV5-4 and TRBJ2-2, the complete variable domain is ETGVTQSPTHLIKTRGQQVTLRCSSQSGHNTVSWYQQALGQGPQFIFQYYREEENGRGNFPPRFSGLQFPNYSSELNVNALELDDSALYLCASSLAGRDTGELFFGEGSRLTVL.